What follows are 21 T cell receptor beta chains derived from one specimen sequenced in a study of shared clonotypes between healthy human individuals (dated by TCRdb to about 2020). Receptor amplification or capture employed the immunoSEQ multiplex PCR assay. The immuneACCESS repertoire file appears here via TCRdb, limited to in-frame rearrangements. These files lack a portion of the clones; in checked studies, under half of the deficit traces to unresolved V genes, and the cause of the others is not known. The sample contains around 1.9 million clones, roughly 91% of them found a single time. The ten largest clones capture 1.5% to 2% of the sample. CD8 naive samples were CD45RO-negative cells positively selected for CCR7, giving a CD45RA+CCR7+ population that excluded TemRA cells. Sequencing input: naive CD8+ T cells from PBMCs. The cell subset or site label on this specimen signifies: CD45RA+CCR7+. Receptor source: a man younger than 35 in good health. Some clones in this sample may be carry-over from other donors' samples.

This chain uses TRBV4-3 with TRBJ2-5; D is possibly TRBD1 (5 bases). The CDR3 has 16 amino acids. Germline CDR1 LGHNA, CDR2 YSLEER. Trimming removed 1 base from V and 3 bases from J, with 15 bases in between. In DNA, the CDR3 is TGCGCCAGCAGCCAAGCCCAGGGCTCCCTTGAAGAGACCCAGTACTTC. This encodes CASSQAQGSLEETQYF.

This clone was observed a few times. The V gene is TRBV5-8, the J gene TRBJ1-1, with a weak D call TRBD1 (5 bases). CDR3 length: 14 amino acids. The V gene lost 0 bases and the J gene lost 2 bases, with 8 bases spanning the gap. Germline CDR1 and CDR2: SGHTS and YDEGEE. CDR3 nucleotide sequence: TGTGCCAGCAGCTTGGTAGGGGCTAACACTGAAGCTTTCTTT. Translating gives CASSLVGANTEAFF.

This sequence joins TRBV25-1 and TRBJ1-2; D possibly corresponds to TRBD1 (6 bases). From germline, CDR1 is MGHDK and CDR2 SYGVNS. The CDR3 runs 13 residues. The V end lost 1 base, the J end lost 7 bases, and 10 bases lay between the germline ends. The CDR3 region is CASSESQGTGYTF. In DNA, the CDR3 is TGTGCCAGCAGTGAATCGCAGGGGACTGGCTACACCTTC.

The chain recombines TRBV11-2 with TRBJ2-5; TRBD2 matches 7 bases. Trimming at V came to 10 bases and at J to 1 base, leaving 9 bases not matched to a gene. This CDR3 has 14 residues. CDR1 and CDR2 from the germline V gene are SGHAT and FQNNGV. CDR3 coding DNA: TGTGCCACCCAGGGACTAACTACCCAAGAGACCCAGTACTTC. Protein product: CATQGLTTQETQYF.

The chain is built from TRBV7-3 and TRBJ2-5, with TRBD2 matching over 9 bases. This CDR3 contains 15 residues. V dropped 5 bases and J dropped 2; count of bases not matched to a gene: 6. Germline-derived CDR1 and CDR2 are SGHTA and FQGTGA. The CDR3, as DNA: TGTGCCAGCAGCGTTAGCGGGGGATCTCAAGAGACCCAGTACTTC. The encoded protein is CASSVSGGSQETQYF.

The gene calls are TRBV27 and TRBJ2-3; D call uncertain. The V gene's germline CDR1 is MNHEY and CDR2 SMNVEV (reference sequence). Trimming removed 1 base at V and 0 bases at J, with 8 bases between. CDR3 size: 15 residues. CDR3 region: CASSLWALSTDTQYF. Here the CDR3 DNA reads TGTGCCAGCAGTTTATGGGCGCTTAGCACAGATACGCAGTATTTT.

The V call is TRBV7-9, the J call TRBJ2-7; D gene ambiguous. The CDR3 totals 17 residues. Germline V lookup: CDR1 SEHNR, CDR2 FQNEAQ (reference sequence). V lost 5 bases and J 5 bases, leaving 25 bases between the germline ends. The CDR3 bases are TGTGCCAGCAGCCATTCGGCTTGGCAGGTCCTAAACCACGAGCAGTACTTC. Translated, it gives CASSHSAWQVLNHEQYF.

In the case of this clone: This specimen includes other DNA sequences encoding the same CDR3. This rearrangement joins TRBV6-1 to TRBJ2-5; D remains unclear. V gave up 3 bases and J gave up 0 bases, with 14 bases separating them. The germline V gene has CDR1 MNHNS and CDR2 SASEGT. The CDR3 runs to 16 residues. The chain's CDR3 is CASSDGPGTYQETQYF. The CDR3 DNA reads TGTGCCAGCAGTGATGGCCCCGGAACGTACCAAGAGACCCAGTACTTC.

CDR3 loop: CASSLDRGKGYEQYF. The CDR3 coding sequence is TGTGCCAGTAGTCTGGACAGGGGGAAAGGCTACGAGCAGTACTTC. This chain links TRBV19 with TRBJ2-7, with TRBD1 matching over 10 bases. Germline V gene sequence: CDR1 LNHDA, CDR2 SQIVND (reference sequence). CDR3 length equals 15 residues. The V gene end was trimmed by 5 bases and the J gene end by 3 bases; junction bases not matched to a gene: 7.

This chain joins TRBV5-1 and TRBJ1-2, with D unresolved. Between the trimmed V and J ends, which lost 0 bases and 0 bases, there was a span of 12 bases. Germline V CDR1 and CDR2: SGHRS, YFSETQ. The CDR3 loop spans 16 amino acids. This CDR3 is CASSLDLRRANYGYTF. CDR3 in DNA: TGCGCCAGCAGCTTGGACCTCAGGCGAGCTAACTATGGCTACACCTTC.

This chain joins TRBV5-6 and TRBJ2-1; D possibly uses TRBD1 or TRBD2 (6 bases each). Trimming took off 4 bases at V and 2 bases at J, with 19 bases between the two ends. Germline V CDR1 and CDR2: SGHDT, YYEEEE. The CDR3 contains 17 residues. The CDR3, as DNA: TGTGCCAGCAGCGCCCGGACAGACCCGGGGGCCTACAATGAGCAGTTCTTC. This gives the protein CASSARTDPGAYNEQFF.

The V gene is TRBV28, the J gene TRBJ1-1; D is undetermined. The CDR3 covers 14 residues. V lost 3 bases to trimming and J lost 4 bases, with 12 bases between them. Germline assignment: CDR1 MDHEN and CDR2 SYDVKM. DNA of the CDR3: TGTGCCAGCAGTTTGAGCCGGCTGGGCACTGAAGCTTTCTTT. This sequence encodes CASSLSRLGTEAFF. The full variable domain, with the rest looked up from reference TRBV28 and TRBJ1-1, is DVKVTQSSRYLVKRTGEKVFLECVQDMDHENMFWYRQDPGLGLRLIYFSYDVKMKEKGDIPEGYSVSREKKERFSLILESASTNQTSMYLCASSLSRLGTEAFFGQGTRLTVV.

This sequence joins TRBV11-2 and TRBJ1-2, with 8 bases aligning to TRBD1. J lost 4 bases, V lost 5 bases, and 12 bases had no gene match. Germline V gene sequence: CDR1 SGHAT, CDR2 FQNNGV. The CDR3 extends over 16 amino acids. For the CDR3, the DNA is TGTGCCAGCAGCAGTGGGTCGGGACAGGACCTCTATGGCTACACCTTC. Protein: CASSSGSGQDLYGYTF.

This chain joins TRBV30 and TRBJ2-7; D not resolved. V lost 3 bases to trimming and J lost 2 bases, with 8 bases between them. The CDR3 covers 12 residues. Per germline, CDR1 GTSNPN and CDR2 SVGIG (reference sequence). The CDR3 protein is CAWRRQTYEQYF. The CDR3 bases are TGTGCCTGGAGGCGTCAGACCTACGAGCAGTACTTC.

The chain links TRBV4-2 to TRBJ2-3; TRBD2 matches at 12 bases. The CDR3 is 19 amino acids. The V segment lost 3 bases and the J segment 0 bases; nucleotides outside the gene matches: 10. Germline lookup yields CDR1 LGHNA and CDR2 YNFKEQ. CDR3 sequence (DNA): TGTGCCAGCAGCCAGGGGGGGCTAGCGGGAGGGCCTAGCACAGATACGCAGTATTTT. The encoded protein is CASSQGGLAGGPSTDTQYF.

The J gene is TRBJ2-6, the V gene TRBV4-1, with a weak D call TRBD2 (7 bases). Germline V gene data show CDR1 as MGHRA and CDR2 as YSYEKL. The CDR3 covers 20 residues. Trimming cost V 0 bases and J 0 bases, with 18 bases left between them. DNA of the CDR3: TGCGCCAGCAGCCAAGATCCTCGGGGGGCCCCTCACTCTGGGGCCAACGTCCTGACTTTC. This gives the protein CASSQDPRGAPHSGANVLTF.

The chain uses TRBV5-6 and TRBJ1-4; no clear D gene. The CDR3 extends over 15 amino acids. Between the trimmed V and J ends, which lost 6 bases and 0 bases, there was a span of 12 bases. CDR1 SGHDT and CDR2 YYEEEE come from the germline V gene. CDR3 sequence reads: CASTAGSATNEKLFF. CDR3 in DNA: TGTGCCAGCACAGCTGGAAGTGCAACTAATGAAAAACTGTTTTTT.

To note about this clone: The sample carries other DNA sequences with the same CDR3. V is TRBV6-5 and J is TRBJ2-7; either TRBD1 or TRBD2 may supply D (5 bases each). The CDR3 is 15 amino acids. V was shortened by 2 bases and J by 0 bases, with 11 bases between the two germline ends. Germline loops: CDR1 MNHEY, CDR2 SVGAGI. CDR3 sequence (DNA): TGTGCCAGCAGTTACGGGACCGGGGCCTCCTACGAGCAGTACTTC. Translation gives CASSYGTGASYEQYF.

This clone is a singleton in its sample. The genes are TRBV7-2 and TRBJ1-5; maybe TRBD1 (5 bases). The V end lost 0 bases, the J end lost 7 bases, and 19 bases lay between the germline ends. The length of the CDR3 is 17 residues. Per the germline V gene, CDR1 is SGHTA and CDR2 is FQGNSA. CDR3 sequence reads: CASSLASGIRVGQPQHF. CDR3 sequence (DNA): TGTGCCAGCAGCTTAGCTTCAGGAATCAGGGTAGGACAGCCCCAGCATTTT. Drawing the rest from reference TRBV7-2 and TRBJ1-5, the complete variable domain is GAGVSQSPSNKVTEKGKDVELRCDPISGHTALYWYRQSLGQGLEFLIYFQGNSAPDKSGLPSDRFSAERTGGSVSTLTIQRTQQEDSAVYLCASSLASGIRVGQPQHFGDGTRLSIL.

The chain couples TRBV7-9 to TRBJ2-1; unclear D gene. This CDR3 region has 13 residues. Germline V gene data show CDR1 as SEHNR and CDR2 as FQNEAQ (reference sequence). The ends were cut back, 3 bases at V and 7 bases at J, with 10 bases in the middle. CDR3 sequence: CASSFGYGNEQFF. The DNA of the CDR3 is TGTGCCAGCAGCTTCGGTTATGGGAATGAGCAGTTCTTC.

This clone turned up a few times. The V gene is TRBV6-1, the J gene TRBJ1-1; D gene unclear. The V gene's germline CDR1 is MNHNS and CDR2 SASEGT. CDR3 length equals 13 residues. Trimming removed 5 bases at V and 6 bases at J, with 13 bases between. The CDR3 loop reads CASSFGEVAEAFF. In DNA form, the CDR3 reads TGTGCCAGCAGTTTTGGGGAGGTCGCTGAAGCTTTCTTT.